Shown below are 21 T cell receptor beta chains from a single sample sequenced in a study of Ad26.COV2.S vaccination and SARS-CoV-2 variants. Treatment denoted: roughly 19 received Ad26.COV2.S at low or high dose, single or two shots; 5 received placebo; per-sample allocation not given. All samples were drawn on day 63, counting from the first vaccine or placebo injection. This table comes from immunoSEQ multiplex PCR, and its TCRdb copy is limited to in-frame clones, with some not included. The table shows about 280,000 clones, with about 89% occurring only once. The material was peripheral blood, obtained in a trial of Ad26.COV2.S vaccine versus placebo. The receptor source for this set is a person aged 18-60 years who received the Ad26.COV2.S COVID-19 vaccine or a placebo.

This chain joins TRBV10-1 and TRBJ1-2, with D hard to call. Germline V gene sequence: CDR1 WNHNN, CDR2 SYGVQD (reference sequence). Trimming removed 0 bases at V and 4 bases at J, with 3 bases between. The CDR3 extends over 12 amino acids. This CDR3 is CASSESSYGYTF. Here the CDR3 DNA reads TGCGCCAGCAGTGAGTCTTCCTATGGCTACACCTTC.

This clone showed up just once. The genes are TRBV6-9 and TRBJ2-2; D gene ambiguous. Germline V lookup: CDR1 MNHGY, CDR2 SVAAGI. V lost 4 bases and J lost 0, with 9 bases in between. The CDR3 has 15 amino acids. This CDR3 reads CASSCEQSNTGELFF. CDR3 nucleotide sequence: TGTGCCAGCAGTTGTGAGCAGTCGAACACCGGGGAGCTGTTTTTT.

The chain uses TRBV14 and TRBJ1-5; D unresolved. Germline-derived CDR1 and CDR2 are SGHDN and FVKESK. Trimming cost V 1 base and J 0 bases, with 13 bases left between them. The CDR3 is 17 amino acids. The CDR3 DNA reads as TGTGCCAGCAGCCAAGTGGACGGTTGGAATAGCAATCAGCCCCAGCATTTT. This sequence encodes CASSQVDGWNSNQPQHF.

This clone has a single count. The chain couples TRBV30 to TRBJ1-1; D is possibly TRBD1 (5 bases). The CDR3 runs 13 residues. Germline V lookup: CDR1 GTSNPN, CDR2 SVGIG (reference sequence). V dropped 4 bases and J dropped 0 bases, with 9 bases sitting between them. This CDR3 is CAWMRGVNTEAFF. CDR3 in DNA: TGTGCCTGGATGCGGGGCGTGAACACTGAAGCTTTCTTT.

The genes are TRBV7-8 and TRBJ1-2; D is perhaps TRBD1 (6 bases). V dropped 5 bases and J dropped 0 bases, with 13 bases sitting between them. There are 15 residues in the CDR3. The germline gives CDR1 SGHVS, CDR2 FQNEAQ. The DNA for the CDR3 is TGTGCCAGCAGCCCACGGACAGATACTAACTATGGCTACACCTTC. This encodes CASSPRTDTNYGYTF.

CDR3 nucleotides: TGCAGTCCTCTCTCTGCGTATGAGCAGTTCTTC. This gives the protein CSPLSAYEQFF. The gene calls are TRBV20-1 and TRBJ2-1; the D is unclear. Germline CDR1 and CDR2: DFQATT and SNEGSKA (reference sequence). Trimming took off 8 bases at V and 8 bases at J, with 13 bases between the two ends. CDR3 length equals 11 residues.

The rearrangement uses TRBV28 and TRBJ1-5; D is perhaps TRBD1 (6 bases). CDR1 and CDR2 from the germline V gene are MDHEN and SYDVKM. The germline V and J ends were trimmed by 3 bases and 7 bases, with 10 bases remaining between them. CDR3 length equals 13 residues. The CDR3 sequence is CASSLGGWQPQHF. The CDR3 nucleotides are TGTGCCAGCAGTTTGGGGGGCTGGCAGCCCCAGCATTTT.

The rearrangement uses TRBV19 and TRBJ2-3; 12 bases line up with TRBD2. CDR1 and CDR2 (germline): LNHDA, SQIVND (reference sequence). There are 17 residues in the CDR3. V was clipped by 3 bases and J by 6 bases; unmatched bases: 10. The CDR3 sequence: CASSIGGLAGGLDTQYF. The CDR3 DNA reads TGTGCCAGTAGTATCGGGGGGCTAGCGGGAGGGCTGGATACGCAGTATTTT.

CDR3 region: CASSPRQGGDYTF. CDR3 nucleotide sequence: TGTGCCAGCAGTCCTCGACAGGGGGGAGACTACACCTTC. The rearrangement joins TRBV12-3 or TRBV12-4 to TRBJ1-2; 9 bases fit TRBD1. V was clipped by 5 bases and J by 10 bases; unmatched bases: 8. The CDR3 spans 13 residues.

J is TRBJ1-1 and V is TRBV7-9; 8 bases align to TRBD1. The V gene end was trimmed by 5 bases and the J gene end by 0 bases; junction bases not matched to a gene: 5. From germline, CDR1 is SEHNR and CDR2 FQNEAQ (reference sequence). The CDR3 loop spans 15 amino acids. The CDR3 DNA is TGTGCCAGCAGCGCCCGACAGGGGATGAACACTGAAGCTTTCTTT. Amino acid sequence: CASSARQGMNTEAFF.

This clone has just a few counts. The chain joins TRBV10-3 to TRBJ1-2; 8 bases map to TRBD1. Germline lookup yields CDR1 ENHRY and CDR2 SYGVKD. The CDR3 loop spans 14 amino acids. The trim removed 5 bases at V and 6 bases at J, leaving 8 bases unmatched. CDR3 protein: CAISRLTGGDGYTF. In DNA, the CDR3 is TGTGCCATCAGTCGGCTAACAGGGGGGGATGGCTACACCTTC.

J is TRBJ2-7 and V is TRBV7-6, with 8 positions matching TRBD2. Losses at the gene ends were 2 bases for V and 5 bases for J; bases not matched to a gene: 11. CDR1 and CDR2 from the germline V gene are SGHVS and FNYEAQ. The CDR3 consists of 16 residues. CDR3 sequence (DNA): TGTGCCAGCAGCTTAAGTGGCGGGGGGACCCCCCACGAGCAGTACTTC. It translates to CASSLSGGGTPHEQYF.

The chain has TRBV6-4 and TRBJ1-5, with D uncertain. The CDR3 covers 15 residues. Trimming removed 3 bases at V and 0 bases at J, with 9 bases between. CDR1 MRHNA and CDR2 SNTAGT come from the germline V gene. The CDR3 bases are TGTGCCAGCAGTGAATATCACGCTAGCAATCAGCCCCAGCATTTT. Translated: CASSEYHASNQPQHF.

The V and J genes are TRBV6-2 or TRBV6-3 and TRBJ1-4; no clear D. The CDR3 has 14 residues. CDR1 is MNHEY and CDR2 is SVGEGT in the germline V gene. V gave up 5 bases and J gave up 0 bases, with 7 bases separating them. This CDR3 reads CASSRPATNEKLFF. In nucleotides, the CDR3 is TGTGCCAGCAGTCGGCCTGCAACTAATGAAAAACTGTTTTTT.

In this sample, this clone turned up once. The chain links TRBV10-2 to TRBJ2-1, with 12 bases aligning to TRBD2. J gave up 8 bases and V 0 bases, and 8 bases lay outside the gene matches. Germline V CDR1 and CDR2: WSHSY, SAAADI. CDR3 length equals 17 residues. The CDR3 DNA is TGCGCCAGCAGTGAGTCGACGCTAGCGGGAGGGAGGGATGAGCAGTTCTTC. Its translation: CASSESTLAGGRDEQFF.

The chain uses TRBV28 and TRBJ1-1; perhaps TRBD1 as D (6 bases). The CDR3 is made up of 15 amino acids. Trimming left V 3 bases short and J 1 base short, with 12 bases between. The V gene's germline CDR1 is MDHEN and CDR2 SYDVKM. The DNA of the CDR3 is TGTGCCAGCAGTTTCGAGGGGGGCGGGAACACTGAAGCTTTCTTT. It encodes CASSFEGGGNTEAFF.

The chain employs TRBV28 and TRBJ1-3, with D uncertain. CDR3 size: 14 residues. Germline lookup yields CDR1 MDHEN and CDR2 SYDVKM. Trimming left V 1 base short and J 4 bases short, with 8 bases between. DNA for the CDR3: TGTGCCAGCAGTTTATTAGGTCTCGGAAACACCATATATTTT. Amino acids: CASSLLGLGNTIYF.

The rearrangement joins TRBV28 to TRBJ2-5, with 10 nucleotides matching TRBD1. The CDR3 sequence is 16 residues long. The V and J ends lost 6 bases and 5 bases, in that order; junction bases with no gene match: 12. In germline, CDR1 is MDHEN, CDR2 SYDVKM. In nucleotides, the CDR3 is TGTGCCAGCAGAAACCCGGGACAGGGGAGGCGGGAGACCCAGTACTTC. It codes for CASRNPGQGRRETQYF.

The genes are TRBV7-3 and TRBJ2-6, with D tentatively TRBD2 (5 bases). The CDR3 covers 13 residues. Germline loops: CDR1 SGHTA, CDR2 FQGTGA. Trimming pared 6 bases from V and 2 bases from J, leaving 5 bases between. The CDR3 loop is CASRGAGANVLTF. In DNA form, the CDR3 reads TGTGCCAGCAGGGGAGCTGGGGCCAACGTCCTGACTTTC.

The chain links TRBV30 to TRBJ2-1, with a tentative D call TRBD1 (6 bases). The CDR3 loop spans 11 amino acids. Germline lookup yields CDR1 GTSNPN and CDR2 SVGIG (reference sequence). V gave up 8 bases and J gave up 8 bases, with 13 bases separating them. DNA for the CDR3: TGTGCCAGTTCCAGGGGATATGAGCAGTTCTTC. Translated, it gives CASSRGYEQFF.

This chain links TRBV7-9 with TRBJ1-1, with TRBD1 as a possible D gene (6 bases). Trimming cost V 6 bases and J 2 bases, with 16 bases left between them. This CDR3 spans 15 amino acids. From germline, CDR1 is SEHNR and CDR2 FQNEAQ (reference sequence). The CDR3 nucleotides are TGTGCCAGCAGTCAGAGGACAGCCTATAACACTGAAGCTTTCTTT. Translated, it gives CASSQRTAYNTEAFF.